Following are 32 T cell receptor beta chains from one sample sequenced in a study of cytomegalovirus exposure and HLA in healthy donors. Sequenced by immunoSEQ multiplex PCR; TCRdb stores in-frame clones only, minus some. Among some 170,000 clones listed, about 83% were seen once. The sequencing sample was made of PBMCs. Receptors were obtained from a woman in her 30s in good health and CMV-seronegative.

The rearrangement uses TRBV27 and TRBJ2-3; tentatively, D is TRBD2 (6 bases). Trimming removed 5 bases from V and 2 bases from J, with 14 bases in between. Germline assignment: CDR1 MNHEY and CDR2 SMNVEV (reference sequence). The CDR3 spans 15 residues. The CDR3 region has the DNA TGTGCCAGCAGTCCCCTCGGGAGATCCACAGATACGCAGTATTTT. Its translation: CASSPLGRSTDTQYF.

The CDR3 DNA sequence: TGTGCCAGCAGCTTAGGCAGGGGGAGTAATCAGCCCCAGCATTTT. This encodes CASSLGRGSNQPQHF. The chain couples TRBV7-6 to TRBJ1-5, with 7 positions matching TRBD1. V shed 1 base, J shed 4 bases, and the junction held 4 bases outside the gene matches. Germline CDR1 reads SGHVS; CDR2 reads FNYEAQ. This CDR3 region has 15 residues.

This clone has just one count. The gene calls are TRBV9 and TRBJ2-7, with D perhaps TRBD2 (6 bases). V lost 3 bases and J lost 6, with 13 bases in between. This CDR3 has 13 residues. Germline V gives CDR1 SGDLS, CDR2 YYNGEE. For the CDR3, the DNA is TGTGCCAGCAGCGGCGGGGCGTTAGTCGAGCAGTACTTC. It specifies CASSGGALVEQYF.

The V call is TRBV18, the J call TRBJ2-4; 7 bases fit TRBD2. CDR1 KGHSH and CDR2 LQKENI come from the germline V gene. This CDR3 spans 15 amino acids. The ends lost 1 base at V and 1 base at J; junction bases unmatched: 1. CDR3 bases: TGTGCCAGCTCACCACGGGACTACGCCAAAAACATTCAGTACTTC. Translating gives CASSPRDYAKNIQYF.

CDR3 region: CASSMPTGIEQFF. CDR3 in DNA: TGTGCCAGTAGTATGCCAACAGGGATTGAGCAGTTCTTC. The V call is TRBV19, the J call TRBJ2-1; possibly TRBD1 for D (6 bases). Germline CDR1 LNHDA, CDR2 SQIVND (reference sequence). The V gene lost 3 bases and the J gene lost 9 bases, with 12 bases spanning the gap. The CDR3 covers 13 residues.

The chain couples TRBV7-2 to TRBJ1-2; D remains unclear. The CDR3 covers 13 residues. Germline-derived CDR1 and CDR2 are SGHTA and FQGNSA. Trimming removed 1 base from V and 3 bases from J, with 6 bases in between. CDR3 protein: CASSLGGDYGYTF. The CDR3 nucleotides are TGTGCCAGCAGCTTAGGAGGCGACTATGGCTACACCTTC.

CDR3 DNA: TGTGCCAGCAGCCCGGGCGGGGCCTCTGGAAACACCATATATTTT. Protein: CASSPGGASGNTIYF. This chain links TRBV7-2 with TRBJ1-3; a weak D match, TRBD1 (5 bases). Germline lookup yields CDR1 SGHTA and CDR2 FQGNSA. V gave up 5 bases and J gave up 0 bases, with 11 bases separating them. The CDR3 runs to 15 residues. Variable domain in full (rest from reference TRBV7-2 and TRBJ1-3): GAGVSQSPSNKVTEKGKDVELRCDPISGHTALYWYRQSLGQGLEFLIYFQGNSAPDKSGLPSDRFSAERTGGSVSTLTIQRTQQEDSAVYLCASSPGGASGNTIYFGEGSWLTVV.

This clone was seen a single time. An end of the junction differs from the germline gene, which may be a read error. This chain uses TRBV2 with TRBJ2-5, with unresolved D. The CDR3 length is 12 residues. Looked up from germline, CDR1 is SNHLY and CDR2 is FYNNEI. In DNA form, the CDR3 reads TGTGCCAGCAGTGAGGTACCCCTCACTCGCAACTTC. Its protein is CASSEVPLTRNF.

CDR3 nucleotides: TGCGCCAGCAGTCAAGGACAGGGCGGCAAAAACATTCAGTACTTC. Translating gives CASSQGQGGKNIQYF. V is TRBV10-1 and J is TRBJ2-4; 8 bases line up with TRBD1. Germline V lookup: CDR1 WNHNN, CDR2 SYGVQD (reference sequence). The CDR3 spans 15 residues. With V trimmed by 5 bases and J by 3 bases, 6 bases remained unmatched.

Written as DNA, the CDR3 is TGTGCCAGCATAGGGAACAGGAGGGCCACCGGGGAGCTGTTTTTT. Protein sequence: CASIGNRRATGELFF. V is TRBV2 and J is TRBJ2-2; a possible D gene is TRBD2 (6 bases). V shed 7 bases and J shed 4 bases, with 16 bases lying between them. Per germline, CDR1 SNHLY and CDR2 FYNNEI. The CDR3 is made up of 15 amino acids.

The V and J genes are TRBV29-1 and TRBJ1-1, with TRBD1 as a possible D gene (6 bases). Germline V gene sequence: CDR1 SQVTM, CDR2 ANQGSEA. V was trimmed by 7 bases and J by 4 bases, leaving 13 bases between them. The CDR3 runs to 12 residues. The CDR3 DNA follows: TGCAGCGCTAAACAGGGTTCCACTGAAGCTTTCTTT. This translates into CSAKQGSTEAFF.

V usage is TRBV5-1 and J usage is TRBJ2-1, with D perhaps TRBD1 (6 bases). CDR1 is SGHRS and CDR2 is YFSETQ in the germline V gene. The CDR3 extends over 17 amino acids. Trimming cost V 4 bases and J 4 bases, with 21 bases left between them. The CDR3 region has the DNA TGCGCCAGCAGCCCACTGACGCTGATGGACAGATACAATGAGCAGTTCTTC. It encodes CASSPLTLMDRYNEQFF. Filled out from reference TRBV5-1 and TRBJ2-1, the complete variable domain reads KAGVTQTPRYLIKTRGQQVTLSCSPISGHRSVSWYQQTPGQGLQFLFEYFSETQRNKGNFPGRFSGRQFSNSRSEMNVSTLELGDSALYLCASSPLTLMDRYNEQFFGPGTRLTVL.

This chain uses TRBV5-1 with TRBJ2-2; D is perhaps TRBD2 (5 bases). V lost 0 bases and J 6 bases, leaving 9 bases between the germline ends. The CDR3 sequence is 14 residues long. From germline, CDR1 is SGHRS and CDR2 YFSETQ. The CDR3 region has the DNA TGCGCCAGCAGCTTGGCGCAGGAGGCCGGGGAGCTGTTTTTT. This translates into CASSLAQEAGELFF.

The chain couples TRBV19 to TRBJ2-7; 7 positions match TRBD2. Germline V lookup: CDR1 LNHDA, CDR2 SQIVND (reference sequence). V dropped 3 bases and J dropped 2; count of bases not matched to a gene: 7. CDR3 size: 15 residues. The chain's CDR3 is CASSIAGDEPYEQYF. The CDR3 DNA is TGTGCCAGTAGTATTGCGGGGGACGAACCCTACGAGCAGTACTTC. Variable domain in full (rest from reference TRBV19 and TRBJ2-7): DGGITQSPKYLFRKEGQNVTLSCEQNLNHDAMYWYRQDPGQGLRLIYYSQIVNDFQKGDIAEGYSVSREKKESFPLTVTSAQKNPTAFYLCASSIAGDEPYEQYFGPGTRLTVT.

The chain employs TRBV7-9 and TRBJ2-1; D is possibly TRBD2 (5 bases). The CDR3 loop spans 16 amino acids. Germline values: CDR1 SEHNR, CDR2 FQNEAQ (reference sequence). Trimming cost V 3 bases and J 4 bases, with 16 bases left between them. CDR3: CASSLSKGAWYNEQFF. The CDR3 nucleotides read TGTGCCAGCAGCTTGTCGAAGGGAGCGTGGTACAATGAGCAGTTCTTC.

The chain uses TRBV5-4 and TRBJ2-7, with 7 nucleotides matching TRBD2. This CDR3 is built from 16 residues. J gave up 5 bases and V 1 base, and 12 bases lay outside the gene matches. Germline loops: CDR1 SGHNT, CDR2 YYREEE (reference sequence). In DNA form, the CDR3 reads TGTGCCAGCAGCTTGTTATCAGCGGGGCCTTTGCACGAGCAGTACTTC. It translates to CASSLLSAGPLHEQYF.

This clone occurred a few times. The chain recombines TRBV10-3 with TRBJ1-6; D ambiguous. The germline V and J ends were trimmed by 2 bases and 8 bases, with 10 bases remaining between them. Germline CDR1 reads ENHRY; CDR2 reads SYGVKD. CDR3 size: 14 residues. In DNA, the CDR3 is TGTGCCATCAGTGAGAGGGAGTCGGATTCACCCCTCCACTTT. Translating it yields CAISERESDSPLHF.

The CDR3 DNA sequence: TGTGCCAGCAGTCTAGCTAGCACAGATACGCAGTATTTT. It codes for CASSLASTDTQYF. This sequence joins TRBV27 and TRBJ2-3, with D perhaps matching TRBD2 (5 bases). CDR1 MNHEY and CDR2 SMNVEV come from the germline V gene (reference sequence). The CDR3 sequence is 13 residues long. V lost 5 bases and J 0 bases, leaving 6 bases between the germline ends.

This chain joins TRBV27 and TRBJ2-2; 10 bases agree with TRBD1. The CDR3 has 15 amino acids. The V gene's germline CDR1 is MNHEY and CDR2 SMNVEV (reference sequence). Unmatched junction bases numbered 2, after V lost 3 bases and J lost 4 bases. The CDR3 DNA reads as TGTGCCAGCAGTTTTGGGGACAGGGGCACCGGGGAGCTGTTTTTT. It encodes CASSFGDRGTGELFF.

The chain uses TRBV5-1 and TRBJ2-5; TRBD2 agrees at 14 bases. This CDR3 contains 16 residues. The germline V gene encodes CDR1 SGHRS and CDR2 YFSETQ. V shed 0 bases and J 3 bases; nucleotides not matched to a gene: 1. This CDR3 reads CASSLGGLAGEETQYF. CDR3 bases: TGCGCCAGCAGCTTGGGGGGACTAGCGGGGGAAGAGACCCAGTACTTC.

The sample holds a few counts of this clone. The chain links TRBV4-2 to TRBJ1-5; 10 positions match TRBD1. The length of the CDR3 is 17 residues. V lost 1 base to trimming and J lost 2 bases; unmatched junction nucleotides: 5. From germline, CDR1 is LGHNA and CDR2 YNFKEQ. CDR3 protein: CASSQAGTGVGNQPQHF. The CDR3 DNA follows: TGTGCCAGCAGCCAAGCAGGGACAGGGGTTGGCAATCAGCCCCAGCATTTT.

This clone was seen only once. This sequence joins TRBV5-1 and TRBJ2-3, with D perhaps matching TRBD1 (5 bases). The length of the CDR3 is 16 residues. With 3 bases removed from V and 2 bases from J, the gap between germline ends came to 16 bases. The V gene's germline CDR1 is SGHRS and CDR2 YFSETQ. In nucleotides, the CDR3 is TGCGCCAGCAGCTCTCGGGCAGGGCCCGACACAGATACGCAGTATTTT. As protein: CASSSRAGPDTDTQYF.

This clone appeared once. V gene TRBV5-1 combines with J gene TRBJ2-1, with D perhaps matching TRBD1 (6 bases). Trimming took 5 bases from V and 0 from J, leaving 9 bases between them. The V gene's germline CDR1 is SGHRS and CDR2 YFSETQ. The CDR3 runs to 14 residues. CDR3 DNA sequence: TGCGCCAGCAGGGACAGCTCCTCCTACAATGAGCAGTTCTTC. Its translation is CASRDSSSYNEQFF. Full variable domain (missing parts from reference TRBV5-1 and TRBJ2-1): KAGVTQTPRYLIKTRGQQVTLSCSPISGHRSVSWYQQTPGQGLQFLFEYFSETQRNKGNFPGRFSGRQFSNSRSEMNVSTLELGDSALYLCASRDSSSYNEQFFGPGTRLTVL.

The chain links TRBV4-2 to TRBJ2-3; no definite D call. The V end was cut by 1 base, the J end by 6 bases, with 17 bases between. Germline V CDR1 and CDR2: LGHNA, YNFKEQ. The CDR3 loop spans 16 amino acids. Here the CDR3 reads CASSQVPVDSPDTQYF. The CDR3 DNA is TGTGCCAGCAGCCAAGTGCCCGTCGATAGCCCGGATACGCAGTATTTT.

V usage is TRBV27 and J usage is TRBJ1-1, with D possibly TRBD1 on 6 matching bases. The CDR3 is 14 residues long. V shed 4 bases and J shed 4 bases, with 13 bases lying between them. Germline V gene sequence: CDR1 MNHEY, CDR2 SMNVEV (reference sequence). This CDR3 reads CASSWTVAGTEAFF. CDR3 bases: TGTGCCAGCAGTTGGACAGTAGCAGGCACTGAAGCTTTCTTT.

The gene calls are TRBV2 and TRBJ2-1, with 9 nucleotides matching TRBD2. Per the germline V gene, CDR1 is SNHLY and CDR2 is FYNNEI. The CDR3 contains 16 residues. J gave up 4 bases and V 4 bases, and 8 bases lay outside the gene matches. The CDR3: CASSGEVAGAYNEQFF. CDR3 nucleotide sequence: TGTGCCAGCAGTGGAGAGGTAGCGGGGGCGTACAATGAGCAGTTCTTC. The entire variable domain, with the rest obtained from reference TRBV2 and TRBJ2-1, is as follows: EPEVTQTPSHQVTQMGQEVILRCVPISNHLYFYWYRQILGQKVEFLVSFYNNEISEKSEIFDDQFSVERPDGSNFTLKIRSTKLEDSAMYFCASSGEVAGAYNEQFFGPGTRLTVL.

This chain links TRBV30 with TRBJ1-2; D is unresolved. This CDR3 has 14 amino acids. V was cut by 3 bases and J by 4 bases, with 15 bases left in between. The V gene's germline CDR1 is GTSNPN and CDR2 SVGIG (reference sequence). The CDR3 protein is CAWSLQPPRYGYTF. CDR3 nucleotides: TGTGCCTGGAGCTTACAGCCGCCTCGCTATGGCTACACCTTC.

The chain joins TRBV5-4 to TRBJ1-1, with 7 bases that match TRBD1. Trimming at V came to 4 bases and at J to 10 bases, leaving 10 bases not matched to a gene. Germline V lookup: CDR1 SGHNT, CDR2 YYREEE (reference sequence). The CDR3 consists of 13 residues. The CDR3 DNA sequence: TGTGCCAGCAGCCCCGACAGGGCCATGGGAGCTTTCTTT. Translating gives CASSPDRAMGAFF.

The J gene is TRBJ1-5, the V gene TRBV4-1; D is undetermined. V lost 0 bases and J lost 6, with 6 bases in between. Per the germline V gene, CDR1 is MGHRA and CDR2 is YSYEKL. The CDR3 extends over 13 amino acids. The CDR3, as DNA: TGCGCCAGCAGCCAAGATCGTTTTCAGCCCCAGCATTTT. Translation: CASSQDRFQPQHF.

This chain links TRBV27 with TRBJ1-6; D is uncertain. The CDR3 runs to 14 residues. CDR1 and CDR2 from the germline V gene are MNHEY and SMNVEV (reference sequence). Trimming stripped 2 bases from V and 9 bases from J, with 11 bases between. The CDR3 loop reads CASSLGGIGSPLHF. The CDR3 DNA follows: TGTGCCAGCAGTTTAGGAGGTATTGGTTCACCCCTCCACTTT.

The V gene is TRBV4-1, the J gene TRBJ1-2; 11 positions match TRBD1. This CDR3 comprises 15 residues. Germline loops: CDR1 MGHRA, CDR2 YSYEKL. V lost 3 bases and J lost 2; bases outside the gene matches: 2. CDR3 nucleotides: TGCGCCAGCAGCCAGTGGGACAGGGGGAACTATGGCTACACCTTC. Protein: CASSQWDRGNYGYTF.

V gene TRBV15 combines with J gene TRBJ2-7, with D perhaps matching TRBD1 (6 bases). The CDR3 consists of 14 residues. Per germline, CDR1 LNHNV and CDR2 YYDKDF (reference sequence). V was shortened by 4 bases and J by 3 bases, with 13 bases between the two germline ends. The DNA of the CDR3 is TGTGCCACCAGCAACCCGACAGGTAGCTACGAGCAGTACTTC. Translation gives CATSNPTGSYEQYF.